This note documents a single T cell receptor beta chain sequence. Original analysis: How many nucleated cells were present was estimated from reference gene primer amplification. Generated by immunoSEQ multiplex PCR, the TCRdb table keeps only in-frame clones and is missing some. V, J and clone size are those of that table, while D and trimming were read from the DNA. The sample records under 200,000 clones, approximately 81% being singletons. CDR3 size: 18 residues. Germline V gene sequence: CDR1 MNHEY, CDR2 SMNVEV (reference sequence). The trim removed 5 bases at V and 3 bases at J, leaving 12 bases unmatched. The data originate from a study of blood T cell repertoires in COVID-19. Enrolled through a virtual design, the participants were between roughly 18 and 90 years of age and came from roughly 22 US areas. Cohort placement rested on clinical history that participants reported themselves.

The J gene is TRBJ1-5, the V gene TRBV27, with 11 bases lining up with TRBD1. The sample comprised PBMCs or T cells enriched from blood (not recorded which). The clonotype was recovered from a man between 60 and 75 years old who had recovered from COVID-19. CDR3: CASSPRTGGGFVNQPQHF. CDR3 DNA: TGTGCCAGCAGTCCGCGGACAGGGGGCGGCTTCGTCAATCAGCCCCAGCATTTT.